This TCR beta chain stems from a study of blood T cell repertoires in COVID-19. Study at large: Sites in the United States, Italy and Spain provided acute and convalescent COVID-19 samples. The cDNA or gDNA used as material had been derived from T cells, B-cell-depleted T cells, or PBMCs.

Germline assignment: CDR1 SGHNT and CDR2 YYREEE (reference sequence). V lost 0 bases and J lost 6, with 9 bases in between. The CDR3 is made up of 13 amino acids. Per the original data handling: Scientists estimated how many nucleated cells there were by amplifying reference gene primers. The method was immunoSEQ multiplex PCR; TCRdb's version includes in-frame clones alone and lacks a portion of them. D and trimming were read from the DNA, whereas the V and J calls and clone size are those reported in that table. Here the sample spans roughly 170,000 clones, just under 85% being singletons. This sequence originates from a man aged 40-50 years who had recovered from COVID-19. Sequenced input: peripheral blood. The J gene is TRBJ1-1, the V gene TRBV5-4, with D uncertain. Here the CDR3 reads CASSLGRSSEAFF. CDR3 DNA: TGTGCCAGCAGCTTGGGGCGGTCTTCTGAAGCTTTCTTT.